This T cell receptor beta chain was recorded in a study of blood T cells in healthy people across ages. The authors ran a second PCR of roughly 7 to 11 cycles using a sample-barcoded 5' primer and a J-beta primer mix. Carrying 12 random nucleotides, a template-switch adaptor labeled each individual cDNA molecule. TCRdb redid the calling of the 5' RACE reads with MiXCR, one entry per CDR3 protein. In the table there are roughly 680,000 distinct CDR3 sequences, 45% to 50% of which are singletons. The V gene's germline CDR1 is SEHNR and CDR2 FQNEAQ (reference sequence). The CDR3 is 15 amino acids. V lost 6 bases and J lost 7, with 19 bases in between. With respect to this clonotype: Antigen specificity is unknown.

General study results and limits: TCR beta diversity per million T cells fell roughly linearly with age. It was held that diversity estimates obtained from one million T cells represented underestimates.

Healthy Caucasian individuals from Russia aged about 6 to 90 were enrolled as donors. The receptor's source is a woman aged 60-75 years in good health. Material: blood. The chain links TRBV7-9 to TRBJ1-5; D may be TRBD1 (5 bases). CDR3 amino acids: CASSRTGRGGQPQHF. CDR3 coding DNA: TGTGCCAGCAGTCGCACGGGTCGGGGCGGCCAGCCCCAGCATTTT.